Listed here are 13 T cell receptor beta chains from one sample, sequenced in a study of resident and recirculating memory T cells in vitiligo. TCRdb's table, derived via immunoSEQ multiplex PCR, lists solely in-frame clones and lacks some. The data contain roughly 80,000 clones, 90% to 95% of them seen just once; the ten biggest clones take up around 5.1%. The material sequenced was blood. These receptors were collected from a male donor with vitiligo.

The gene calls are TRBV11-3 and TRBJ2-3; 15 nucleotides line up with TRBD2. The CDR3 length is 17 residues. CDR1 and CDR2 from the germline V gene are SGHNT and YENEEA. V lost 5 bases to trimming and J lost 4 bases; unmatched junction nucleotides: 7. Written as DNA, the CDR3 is TGTGCCAGCAGCCGGACTAGCGGGAGGGCCGGCGCAGATACGCAGTATTTT. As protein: CASSRTSGRAGADTQYF.

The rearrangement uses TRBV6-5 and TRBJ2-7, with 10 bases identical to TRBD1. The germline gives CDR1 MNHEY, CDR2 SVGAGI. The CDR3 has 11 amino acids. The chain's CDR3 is CAGTGVHEQYF. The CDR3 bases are TGTGCGGGGACAGGGGTTCACGAGCAGTACTTC.

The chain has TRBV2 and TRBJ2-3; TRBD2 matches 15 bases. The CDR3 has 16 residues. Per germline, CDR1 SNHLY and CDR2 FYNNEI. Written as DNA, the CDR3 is TGTGCTGTCAGGAGGACTAGCGGGAGGGCCGGAGATACGCAGTATTTT. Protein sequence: CAVRRTSGRAGDTQYF.

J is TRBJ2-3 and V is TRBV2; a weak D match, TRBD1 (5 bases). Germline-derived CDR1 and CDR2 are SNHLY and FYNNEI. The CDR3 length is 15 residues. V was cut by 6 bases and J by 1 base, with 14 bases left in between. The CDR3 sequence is CASSPQGHGTDTQYF. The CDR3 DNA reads TGTGCCAGCAGCCCCCAGGGTCATGGCACAGATACGCAGTATTTT.

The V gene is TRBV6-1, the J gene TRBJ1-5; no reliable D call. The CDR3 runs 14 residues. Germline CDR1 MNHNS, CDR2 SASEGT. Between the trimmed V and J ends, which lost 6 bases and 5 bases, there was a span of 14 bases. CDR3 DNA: TGTGCCAGCAGCGGCCGGGTCGGGGATCAGCCCCAGCATTTT. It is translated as CASSGRVGDQPQHF.

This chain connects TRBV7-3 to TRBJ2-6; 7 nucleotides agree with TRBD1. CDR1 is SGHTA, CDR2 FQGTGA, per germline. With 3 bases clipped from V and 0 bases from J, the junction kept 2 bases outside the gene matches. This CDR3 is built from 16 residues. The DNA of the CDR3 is TGTGCCAGCAGCTTGACAGGGAACTCTGGGGCCAACGTCCTGACTTTC. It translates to CASSLTGNSGANVLTF.

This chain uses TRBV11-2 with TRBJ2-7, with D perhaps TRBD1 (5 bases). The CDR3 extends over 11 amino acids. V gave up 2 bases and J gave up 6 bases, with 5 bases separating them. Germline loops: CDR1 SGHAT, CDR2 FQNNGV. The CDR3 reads CASSLRGEQYF. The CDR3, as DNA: TGTGCCAGCAGCTTAAGGGGCGAGCAGTACTTC.

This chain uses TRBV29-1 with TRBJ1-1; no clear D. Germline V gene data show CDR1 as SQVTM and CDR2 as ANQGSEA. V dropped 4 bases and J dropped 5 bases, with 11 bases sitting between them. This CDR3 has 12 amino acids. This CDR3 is CSVASVETEAFF. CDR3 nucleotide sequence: TGCAGCGTTGCATCTGTGGAGACTGAAGCTTTCTTT.

The CDR3 DNA reads TGCGCCAGCAGACCGGGCCCGGAGACAGGGGACACCGGGGAGCTGTTTTTT. Translating gives CASRPGPETGDTGELFF. This rearrangement joins TRBV5-1 to TRBJ2-2, with 8 bases identical to TRBD1. The CDR3 sequence is 17 residues long. Germline V lookup: CDR1 SGHRS, CDR2 YFSETQ. Losses at the gene ends were 5 bases for V and 3 bases for J; bases not matched to a gene: 12.

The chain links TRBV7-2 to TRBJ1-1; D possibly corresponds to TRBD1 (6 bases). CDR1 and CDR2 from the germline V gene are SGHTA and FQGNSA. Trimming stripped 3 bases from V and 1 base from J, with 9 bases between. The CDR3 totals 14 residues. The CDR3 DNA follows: TGTGCCAGCAGCTTGGGACACTCGAACACTGAAGCTTTCTTT. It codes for CASSLGHSNTEAFF.

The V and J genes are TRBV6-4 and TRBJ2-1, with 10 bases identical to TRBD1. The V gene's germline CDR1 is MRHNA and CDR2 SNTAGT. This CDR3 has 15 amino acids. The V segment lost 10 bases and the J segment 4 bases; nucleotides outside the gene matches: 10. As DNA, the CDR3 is TGTGCCATACCCACCGGGACAGGGGCATACAATGAGCAGTTCTTC. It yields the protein CAIPTGTGAYNEQFF.

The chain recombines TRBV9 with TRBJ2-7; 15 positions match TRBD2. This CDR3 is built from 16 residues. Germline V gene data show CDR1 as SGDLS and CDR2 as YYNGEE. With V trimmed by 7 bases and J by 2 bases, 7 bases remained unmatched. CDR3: CASSGGLAGGTYEQYF. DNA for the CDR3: TGTGCCAGCTCAGGGGGACTAGCGGGAGGCACCTACGAGCAGTACTTC.

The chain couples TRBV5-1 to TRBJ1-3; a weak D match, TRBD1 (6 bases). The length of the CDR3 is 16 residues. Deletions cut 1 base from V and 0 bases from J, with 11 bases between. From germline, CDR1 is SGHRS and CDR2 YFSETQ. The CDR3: CASSLSGGLSGNTIYF. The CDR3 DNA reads TGCGCCAGCAGCTTGTCGGGGGGCCTCTCTGGAAACACCATATATTTT.